Listed below are T cell receptor beta chains from one sample, sequenced in a study of T cells in severe cutaneous drug reactions. No DNA is given; TCRdb re-called the multiplex PCR reads and lists each CDR3 protein once. This sample's table reports fewer than 10,000 distinct CDR3 sequences. Sequencing was done on a sample of cells from a skin blister. The source of these receptors is a human donor with a severe cutaneous adverse drug reaction. The CDR3 runs from the conserved cysteine through the conserved F or W. Clone size is shown for a subset of rows, as once, few, many or a class of expanded clone.

V gene,clone size,J gene,CDR3 protein
TRBV20-1,NA,TRBJ2-7,CSARFRGFSYEQYF
TRBV29-1,medium-sized,TRBJ2-7,CSAVGSTYEQYF
TRBV29-1,NA,TRBJ2-7,CSVAIDSYEQYF
TRBV4-2,NA,TRBJ2-5,CASSQEGVQPETQYF
TRBV4-1,NA,TRBJ2-1,CASSHDPSSSYNEQFF
TRBV4-1,NA,TRBJ2-7,CASSQSRRTGDYEQYF
TRBV12-3/TRBV12-4,NA,TRBJ2-7,CASSFGTSYEQYF
TRBV27,NA,TRBJ2-2,CASSLPGTTGTGELFF
TRBV29-1,NA,TRBJ2-7,CSAHTLYEQYF
TRBV29-1,NA,TRBJ1-2,CSARLRGQGYGYTF
TRBV27,NA,TRBJ1-1,CASSLGREAFF
TRBV6-2/TRBV6-3,medium-sized,TRBJ2-5,CASSLTISLQETQYF
TRBV25-1,NA,TRBJ1-6,CASSEFGTEGGWNSPLHF
TRBV28,NA,TRBJ1-1,CASSLLFFGGGWNTEAFF
TRBV7-8,NA,TRBJ2-1,CASSPTLAGGLNEQFF
TRBV12-3/TRBV12-4,NA,TRBJ2-1,CASSFSGQGNEQLF
TRBV28,NA,TRBJ2-7,CASTLTGDPAYEQYF
TRBV2,NA,TRBJ2-1,CATPGALGNEQFF
TRBV20-1,NA,TRBJ1-1,CSAQGPGTVNTEAFF
TRBV20-1,NA,TRBJ2-7,CSARDRVGLAGPEQYF
TRBV2,NA,TRBJ1-1,CASSLRAREAFF
TRBV14,NA,TRBJ2-1,CASSQIDWTGRFNEQFF
TRBV6-2/TRBV6-3,NA,TRBJ1-1,CASSGGGANTEAFF
TRBV6-5,NA,TRBJ2-1,CASSYRSNSRNEQFF
TRBV12-3/TRBV12-4,NA,TRBJ1-1,CASSEAGGPLEAFF
TRBV30,NA,TRBJ2-5,CAWIGGGPKTRETQYF
TRBV6-2/TRBV6-3,NA,TRBJ1-1,CASSGYRGGTEAFF
TRBV19,NA,TRBJ2-4,CASNKGGAKNIQYF
TRBV7-9,NA,TRBJ2-5,CASSLGPAGQQETQYF
TRBV28,NA,TRBJ2-1,CASSLGASGENEQFF
TRBV5-5,NA,TRBJ2-7,CASSLTGEEVHEQYF
TRBV12-3/TRBV12-4,NA,TRBJ2-7,CASSPTRLAAYEQYF
TRBV11-2,NA,TRBJ2-1,CASSLYDQLYNEQFF
TRBV7-9,NA,TRBJ2-1,CASSLADPGRYNEQFF
TRBV12-3/TRBV12-4,NA,TRBJ1-3,CASSFWDSGNTIYF
TRBV6-6,NA,TRBJ2-5,CASSSPGTRETQYF
TRBV7-9,NA,TRBJ2-7,CASSSRWEQYF
TRBV2,medium-sized,TRBJ1-2,CASGGETVTPLAGYTF
TRBV10-3,NA,TRBJ1-5,CAIGGELNQPQHF
TRBV10-3,NA,TRBJ2-1,CAISERRLAGVPEQFF
TRBV4-3,NA,TRBJ1-1,CASSQDDPIRNTEAFF
TRBV4-1,NA,TRBJ2-1,CASSQGLLPSNEQFF
TRBV2,large,TRBJ2-1,CASTGLAGGNEQFF
TRBV28,NA,TRBJ1-1,CASGEGTYMNTEAFF
TRBV12-3/TRBV12-4,NA,TRBJ2-2,CASSRGEPELFF
TRBV27,NA,TRBJ2-7,CAGSRLAGGREQYF
TRBV30,NA,TRBJ1-2,CALIGTGVDGYTF
TRBV6-2/TRBV6-3,medium-sized,TRBJ2-7,CASSYSRYEQYF
TRBV30,NA,TRBJ1-1,CAWRGPGGSTDTEAFF
TRBV20-1,NA,TRBJ2-1,CSASPRRGTNNEQFF
TRBV28,NA,TRBJ2-7,CASLSKNEQYF
TRBV10-3,NA,TRBJ2-7,CAINSGTNYEQYF
TRBV10-1,NA,TRBJ2-7,CASRGGTSDEQYF
TRBV29-1,NA,TRBJ2-7,CSVDLPGYEQYF
TRBV5-1,NA,TRBJ2-1,CASSFTGNYNEQFF
TRBV19,NA,TRBJ2-3,CASEFGTGGADTQYF
TRBV6-2/TRBV6-3,NA,TRBJ2-7,CASSTRQERISQYF